This T cell receptor (beta chain) was captured in a study of blood T cell repertoires in COVID-19. Per the original data handling: Counts of nucleated cells, estimated from reference gene primer amplification, were obtained. Assay: immunoSEQ multiplex PCR; the TCRdb copy retains only in-frame clones and omits some. The V and J calls and clone size are taken from that table; D and trimming were inferred from the DNA. This sample yields fewer than 200,000 clones, of which about three quarters are seen a single time; 26% belongs to the top ten. Trimming took 3 bases from V and 2 from J, leaving 10 bases between them. CDR3 size: 13 residues. CDR1 and CDR2 (germline): GTSNPN, SVGIG (reference sequence).

The clonotype originates from a woman between 65 and 79 years old with acute or convalescent COVID-19. Sequencing input: peripheral blood. The genes are TRBV30 and TRBJ2-5, with D possibly being TRBD1 (5 bases). The CDR3 nucleotides read TGTGCCTGGAGGGTGGGGCTTCAAGAGACCCAGTACTTC. Translating gives CAWRVGLQETQYF.